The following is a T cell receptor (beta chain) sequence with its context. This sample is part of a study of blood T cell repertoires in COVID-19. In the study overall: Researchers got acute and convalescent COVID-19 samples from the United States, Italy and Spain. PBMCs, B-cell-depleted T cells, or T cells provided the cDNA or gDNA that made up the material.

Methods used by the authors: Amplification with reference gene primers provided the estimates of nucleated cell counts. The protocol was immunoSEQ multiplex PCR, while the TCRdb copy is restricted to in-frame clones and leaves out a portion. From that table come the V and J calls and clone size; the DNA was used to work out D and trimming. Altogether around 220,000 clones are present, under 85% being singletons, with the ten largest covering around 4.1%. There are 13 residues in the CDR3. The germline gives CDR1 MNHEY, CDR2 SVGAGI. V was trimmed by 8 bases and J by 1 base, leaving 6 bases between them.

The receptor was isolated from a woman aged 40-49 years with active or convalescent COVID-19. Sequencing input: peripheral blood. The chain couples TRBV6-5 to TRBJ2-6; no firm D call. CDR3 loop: CASLRSGANVLTF. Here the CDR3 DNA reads TGTGCCAGCCTAAGATCTGGGGCCAACGTCCTGACTTTC.